Below, 32 T cell receptor beta chains from the same sample are listed, as sequenced in a study of blood T cells in healthy people across ages. Alongside a J-beta primer mix, a sample-barcoded 5' primer served in a second PCR lasting about 6 to 11 cycles. TCRdb used MiXCR to reprocess the 5' RACE reads, holding one entry per CDR3 protein. The sample lists approximately 1.5 million distinct CDR3 sequences, roughly 32% occurring once. Material: blood. These receptors all come from a woman in her 30s in good health.

This clonotype was observed a single time. The chain is built from TRBV27 and TRBJ2-5; 9 nucleotides align to TRBD2. The CDR3 is made up of 18 amino acids. Losses at the gene ends were 5 bases for V and 2 bases for J; bases not matched to a gene: 15. Germline lookup yields CDR1 MNHEY and CDR2 SMNVEV (reference sequence). CDR3 DNA sequence: TGTGCCAGCAGTCTTAAGGGCCTCGGGACTAGCAGACAAGAGACCCAGTACTTC. This codes for CASSLKGLGTSRQETQYF.

This rearrangement joins TRBV21-1 to TRBJ2-1. TRBV21-1 is a recognized pseudogene. This CDR3 is built from 14 residues. CDR3 in amino acids: CATTQEFGADEQFF. The CDR3 DNA is TGTGCCACCACGCAGGAATTCGGAGCCGATGAGCAGTTCTTC.

There are a few counts of this clonotype. This rearrangement joins TRBV5-5 to TRBJ1-2; D uncertain. Germline lookup yields CDR1 SGHKS and CDR2 YYEKEE (reference sequence). The CDR3 is made up of 15 amino acids. Trimming pared 0 bases from V and 0 bases from J, leaving 9 bases between. Here the CDR3 DNA reads TGTGCCAGCAGCTTGGAGGGCCACACTAACTATGGCTACACCTTC. Residues: CASSLEGHTNYGYTF. The complete variable domain, with remaining parts taken from reference TRBV5-5 and TRBJ1-2, reads DAGVTQSPTHLIKTRGQQVTLRCSPISGHKSVSWYQQVLGQGPQFIFQYYEKEERGRGNFPDRFSARQFPNYSSELNVNALLLGDSALYLCASSLEGHTNYGYTFGSGTRLTVV.

The chain combines TRBV6-1 with TRBJ1-5; possible D gene TRBD1, 5 bases. This CDR3 contains 15 residues. The germline gives CDR1 MNHNS, CDR2 SASEGT. V was pared by 8 bases and J by 0 bases, with 14 bases between. The CDR3 loop is CASARDVNSNQPQHF. The CDR3 nucleotides are TGTGCCAGCGCCCGGGACGTGAATAGCAATCAGCCCCAGCATTTT.

This clonotype has at least ten counts. This chain connects TRBV29-1 to TRBJ2-7; possibly TRBD2 for D (5 bases). Trimming removed 7 bases at V and 2 bases at J, with 12 bases between. Per germline, CDR1 SQVTM and CDR2 ANQGSEA. CDR3 length equals 12 residues. CDR3 sequence: CSANYGTYEQYF. The CDR3, as DNA: TGCAGCGCCAATTACGGGACCTACGAGCAGTACTTC.

This clonotype was seen only a few times. The chain combines TRBV10-1 with TRBJ2-2, with 7 nucleotides matching TRBD2. Germline loops: CDR1 WNHNN, CDR2 SYGVQD (reference sequence). J lost 5 bases, V lost 3 bases, and 0 bases had no gene match. This CDR3 has 13 residues. The CDR3 loop reads CASSDSGTGELFF. The DNA for the CDR3 is TGCGCCAGCAGTGATAGCGGGACCGGGGAGCTGTTTTTT.

The chain has TRBV11-2 and TRBJ2-5; 9 positions match TRBD1. TRBJ2-7 matches the DNA end more closely, so the J call is doubtful. There are 15 residues in the CDR3. Germline V CDR1 and CDR2: SGHAT, FQNNGV. CDR3 bases: TGTGCCAGCAGCTTAATTAACAGGGGGCCCTACGAGCAGTACTTC. Its translation is CASSLINRGPYEQYF.

The table lists this clonotype with a few counts. The J gene is TRBJ2-3, the V gene TRBV20-1; either TRBD1 or TRBD2 may fit D (5 bases each). The CDR3 is made up of 15 amino acids. CDR1 and CDR2 from the germline V gene are DFQATT and SNEGSKA (reference sequence). The V and J ends lost 5 bases and 2 bases respectively, with 17 bases between them. CDR3 region: CSARDLGPNTDTQYF. The CDR3 DNA follows: TGCAGTGCTCGGGACCTTGGCCCCAACACAGATACGCAGTATTTT.

CDR3: CAFRFSGANVLTF. The CDR3 bases are TGTGCGTTCAGGTTCTCTGGGGCCAACGTCCTGACTTTC. This chain links TRBV30 with TRBJ2-6, with unresolved D. The germline CDR1 and CDR2 sequences are GTSNPN and SVGIG (reference sequence). This CDR3 comprises 13 residues.

About this clonotype itself: A read error may explain this, as a much larger clone is one base away. CDR3 DNA: TGCAGCTCCCGAACAGGGAGAGACTACAATGAGCGGTTCTTC. Protein sequence: CSSRTGRDYNERFF. The chain couples TRBV29-1 to TRBJ2-1, with D possibly matching TRBD1 (6 bases). The CDR3 consists of 14 residues. Germline assignment: CDR1 SQVTM and CDR2 ANQGSEA.

A remark on this clonotype: A much larger clone is a single base away; this may be a read error. The conserved phenylalanine or tryptophan is not found at the CDR3 terminus, so this likely reflects a read error. The gene calls are TRBV7-9 and TRBJ1-2; D unresolved. Trimming took off 2 bases at V and 2 bases at J, with 12 bases between the two ends. Germline V gene sequence: CDR1 SEHNR, CDR2 FQNEAQ (reference sequence). The CDR3 contains 15 residues. The CDR3 spells CASSLSTVTNYGYTV. For the CDR3, the DNA is TGTGCCAGCAGCTTATCCACAGTCACAAACTATGGCTACACCGTC.

The chain uses TRBV3-1 and TRBJ2-5; D gene unclear. Germline V CDR1 and CDR2: LGHDT, YNNKEL (reference sequence). This CDR3 contains 12 residues. The V end was cut by 1 base, the J end by 8 bases, with 8 bases between. This CDR3 reads CASSQARLTQYF. DNA of the CDR3: TGTGCCAGCAGCCAAGCTCGGCTTACCCAGTACTTC.

V and J are TRBV7-6 and TRBJ2-7, with TRBD1 identical over 8 bases. The V and J ends lost 5 bases and 7 bases, in that order; junction bases with no gene match: 10. The CDR3 loop spans 14 amino acids. Germline V gene lookup returns CDR1 SGHVS and CDR2 FNYEAQ. This CDR3 is CASSLWQGAREQYF. In DNA, the CDR3 is TGTGCCAGCAGCCTGTGGCAGGGGGCGAGGGAGCAGTACTTC. The variable domain in full, completed from reference TRBV7-6 and TRBJ2-7, reads GAGVSQSPRYKVTKRGQDVALRCDPISGHVSLYWYRQALGQGPEFLTYFNYEAQQDKSGLPNDRFSAERPEGSISTLTIQRTEQRDSAMYRCASSLWQGAREQYFGPGTRLTVT.

The sample holds a few counts of this clonotype. The rearrangement uses TRBV5-1 and TRBJ2-3; D tentatively fits TRBD1 or TRBD2 (5 bases each). The CDR3 covers 15 residues. V was cut by 4 bases and J by 2 bases, with 14 bases left in between. The V gene's germline CDR1 is SGHRS and CDR2 YFSETQ. The CDR3 DNA reads as TGCGCCAGCAGCCTTCAGGGACCCCACACAGATACGCAGTATTTT. It specifies CASSLQGPHTDTQYF. Filled out from reference TRBV5-1 and TRBJ2-3, the complete variable domain reads KAGVTQTPRYLIKTRGQQVTLSCSPISGHRSVSWYQQTPGQGLQFLFEYFSETQRNKGNFPGRFSGRQFSNSRSEMNVSTLELGDSALYLCASSLQGPHTDTQYFGPGTRLTVL.

The rearrangement joins TRBV9 to TRBJ1-2; D is unresolved. Looked up from germline, CDR1 is SGDLS and CDR2 is YYNGEE. The CDR3 has 14 residues. The V and J ends lost 0 bases and 4 bases respectively, with 10 bases between them. CDR3 region: CASSVAMEAYGYTF. The CDR3 DNA reads TGTGCCAGCAGCGTAGCCATGGAGGCCTATGGCTACACCTTC.

This clonotype showed up many times. This chain uses TRBV29-1 with TRBJ1-2, with no clear D. Germline CDR1 reads SQVTM; CDR2 reads ANQGSEA. This CDR3 is built from 13 residues. Trimming removed 3 bases from V and 9 bases from J, with 17 bases in between. This CDR3 is CSVEARPNFSYTF. CDR3 nucleotide sequence: TGCAGCGTTGAGGCCCGACCTAACTTTAGCTACACCTTC.

The rearrangement joins TRBV7-8 to TRBJ1-1; TRBD1 might be the D (6 bases). CDR3 length: 13 amino acids. Between the trimmed V and J ends, which lost 5 bases and 8 bases, there was a span of 15 bases. CDR1 and CDR2 from the germline V gene are SGHVS and FQNEAQ. The CDR3 DNA reads as TGTGCCAGCAGCAAGTGGGCAGGGGAGGAAGCTTTCTTT. Its translation: CASSKWAGEEAFF. Full variable domain (missing parts from reference TRBV7-8 and TRBJ1-1): GAGVSQSPRYKVAKRGQDVALRCDPISGHVSLFWYQQALGQGPEFLTYFQNEAQLDKSGLPSDRFFAERPEGSVSTLKIQRTQQEDSAVYLCASSKWAGEEAFFGQGTRLTVV.

The chain links TRBV6-1 to TRBJ1-2, with no clear D. Germline values: CDR1 MNHNS, CDR2 SASEGT. V dropped 6 bases and J dropped 3 bases, with 5 bases sitting between them. The length of the CDR3 is 11 residues. The chain's CDR3 is CASRADYGYTF. The CDR3 DNA reads as TGTGCCAGCAGGGCAGACTATGGCTACACCTTC.

J is TRBJ2-5 and V is TRBV19; D unresolved. The J call is in doubt because the DNA end fits TRBJ2-7 better. CDR1 and CDR2 from the germline V gene are LNHDA and SQIVND (reference sequence). The CDR3 covers 13 residues. The CDR3 region is CASSTVTSYEQYF. Here the CDR3 DNA reads TGTGCCAGTAGTACGGTCACTTCCTACGAGCAGTACTTC.

The chain is built from TRBV12-3 or TRBV12-4 and TRBJ2-7; D tentatively fits TRBD1 or TRBD2 (7 bases each). The CDR3 is 15 residues long. Trimming removed 7 bases from V and 2 bases from J, with 18 bases in between. The chain's CDR3 is CASTNRGDRPYEQYF. The CDR3 coding sequence is TGTGCCAGCACCAATCGGGGGGACAGACCCTACGAGCAGTACTTC.

This chain uses TRBV7-7 with TRBJ2-6; D may be TRBD1 (5 bases). The CDR3 is 14 amino acids. CDR1 and CDR2 (germline): SSHAT, FNYEAQ (reference sequence). V gave up 5 bases and J gave up 8 bases, with 13 bases separating them. The CDR3 DNA is TGTGCCAGCAGCCCGCAATCAGGGACCAACGTCCTGACTTTC. This encodes CASSPQSGTNVLTF. The full variable domain, with the rest looked up from reference TRBV7-7 and TRBJ2-6, is GAGVSQSPRYKVTKRGQDVTLRCDPISSHATLYWYQQALGQGPEFLTYFNYEAQPDKSGLPSDRFSAERPEGSISTLTIQRTEQRDSAMYRCASSPQSGTNVLTFGAGSRLTVL.

The chain has TRBV5-1 and TRBJ1-1; D may be TRBD1 (5 bases). The CDR3 runs to 11 residues. V lost 8 bases to trimming and J lost 7 bases, with 12 bases between them. Germline CDR1 SGHRS, CDR2 YFSETQ. The CDR3 bases are TGCGCCAGTAGGGACGTGGGTGAAGCTTTCTTT. As protein: CASRDVGEAFF.

This clonotype was seen a handful of times. CDR3 loop: CASTTGGRLGGDTQYF. The CDR3 DNA reads TGTGCCAGCACCACCGGGGGGAGGCTCGGTGGAGATACGCAGTATTTT. This chain uses TRBV6-6 with TRBJ2-3; TRBD2 matches at 7 bases. Germline trimming cut 7 bases from V and 5 bases from J; bases unmatched to any gene: 15. The CDR3 loop spans 16 amino acids. CDR1 and CDR2 from the germline V gene are MNHNY and SVGAGI (reference sequence).

CDR3 nucleotides: TGTGCCAGCAGTCCACTCGGAGCGGGAACCCGTGTTGAGCAGTTCTTC. Amino acid sequence: CASSPLGAGTRVEQFF. The genes are TRBV6-2 or TRBV6-3 and TRBJ2-1; 7 nucleotides line up with TRBD2. CDR1 is MNHEY, CDR2 SVGEGT, per germline. The CDR3 covers 16 residues. The trim removed 5 bases at V and 9 bases at J, leaving 16 bases unmatched.

This clonotype was picked up a small number of times. V and J are TRBV5-6 and TRBJ2-5; 10 bases fit TRBD2. Per germline, CDR1 SGHDT and CDR2 YYEEEE. The CDR3 runs 16 residues. V lost 4 bases and J lost 2; bases outside the gene matches: 8. CDR3 bases: TGTGCCAGCAGCCTTTACCTAGCGGGGGTTCAAGAGACCCAGTACTTC. Translation: CASSLYLAGVQETQYF.

This clonotype was seen a handful of times. This rearrangement joins TRBV10-3 to TRBJ1-2; TRBD1 might be the D (5 bases). Trimming removed 3 bases at V and 5 bases at J, with 13 bases between. In germline, CDR1 is ENHRY, CDR2 SYGVKD. This CDR3 comprises 14 residues. CDR3 DNA: TGTGCCATCAGTGATTTGGGGCAGTCGTATGGCTACACCTTC. Translated, it gives CAISDLGQSYGYTF.

The V call is TRBV3-1, the J call TRBJ1-6; 7 nucleotides agree with TRBD1. The CDR3 length is 15 residues. V lost 1 base and J lost 9; bases outside the gene matches: 6. Germline V CDR1 and CDR2: LGHDT, YNNKEL (reference sequence). This chain's CDR3 is CASSQADRVGSPLHF. CDR3 bases: TGTGCCAGCAGCCAAGCTGACAGGGTGGGTTCACCCCTCCACTTT.

The chain links TRBV29-1 to TRBJ2-7; 11 nucleotides agree with TRBD2. The trim removed 3 bases at V and 6 bases at J, leaving 10 bases unmatched. CDR3 length: 15 residues. CDR1 is SQVTM, CDR2 ANQGSEA, per germline. This CDR3 reads CSVDPSSGRRPEQYF. DNA of the CDR3: TGCAGCGTTGATCCCTCTAGCGGGAGGCGCCCCGAGCAGTACTTC.

This clonotype was counted only a few times. V and J are TRBV10-2 and TRBJ2-7, with 8 bases fitting TRBD1. J was trimmed by 1 base and V by 6 bases; bases with no gene match: 5. This CDR3 is built from 14 residues. In germline, CDR1 is WSHSY, CDR2 SAAADI. The DNA of the CDR3 is TGCGCCAGCAGAGACAGGGGAGCGTCCTACGAGCAGTACTTC. It translates to CASRDRGASYEQYF.

Points on this clonotype: At one boundary the junction diverges from the germline segment, which might be a read error. V gene TRBV20-1 combines with J gene TRBJ2-1; TRBD2 aligns across 14 bases. CDR1 DFQATT and CDR2 SNEGSKA come from the germline V gene (reference sequence). This CDR3 is built from 16 residues. The CDR3 protein is CSALGLAGESYNKQFF. In nucleotides, the CDR3 is TGCAGTGCCCTGGGACTAGCGGGAGAATCTTACAATAAGCAGTTCTTC.

In nucleotides, the CDR3 is TGTGCCAGCAGCTTCGGCCATACGCAGTATTTT. It is translated as CASSFGHTQYF. V usage is TRBV7-7 and J usage is TRBJ2-3; no definite D call. Germline assignment: CDR1 SSHAT and CDR2 FNYEAQ (reference sequence). V was trimmed by 3 bases and J by 7 bases, leaving 5 bases between them. This CDR3 has 11 residues.

A few counts support this clonotype. The chain employs TRBV12-3 or TRBV12-4 and TRBJ1-5; 7 bases fit TRBD1. CDR3 length: 14 amino acids. Trimming cost V 5 bases and J 3 bases; bases outside gene matches: 4. The CDR3 DNA sequence: TGTGCCAGCAGTATGACAGGGAACAATCAGCCCCAGCATTTT. Its translation is CASSMTGNNQPQHF.